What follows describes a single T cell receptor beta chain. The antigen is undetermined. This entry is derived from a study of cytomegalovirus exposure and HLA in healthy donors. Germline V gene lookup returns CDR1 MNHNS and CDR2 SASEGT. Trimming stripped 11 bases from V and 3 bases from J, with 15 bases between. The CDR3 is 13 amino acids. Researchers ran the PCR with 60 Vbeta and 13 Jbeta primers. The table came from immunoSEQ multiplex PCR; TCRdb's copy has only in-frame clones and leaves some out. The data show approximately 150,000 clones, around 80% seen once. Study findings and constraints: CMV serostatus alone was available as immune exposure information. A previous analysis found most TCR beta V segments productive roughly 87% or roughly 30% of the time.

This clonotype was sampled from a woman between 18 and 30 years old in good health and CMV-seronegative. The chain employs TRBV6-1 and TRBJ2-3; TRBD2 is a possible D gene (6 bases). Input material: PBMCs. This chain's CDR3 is CASRDGRTDTQYF. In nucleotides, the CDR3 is TGTGCCTCGCGGGACGGGAGAACAGATACGCAGTATTTT.